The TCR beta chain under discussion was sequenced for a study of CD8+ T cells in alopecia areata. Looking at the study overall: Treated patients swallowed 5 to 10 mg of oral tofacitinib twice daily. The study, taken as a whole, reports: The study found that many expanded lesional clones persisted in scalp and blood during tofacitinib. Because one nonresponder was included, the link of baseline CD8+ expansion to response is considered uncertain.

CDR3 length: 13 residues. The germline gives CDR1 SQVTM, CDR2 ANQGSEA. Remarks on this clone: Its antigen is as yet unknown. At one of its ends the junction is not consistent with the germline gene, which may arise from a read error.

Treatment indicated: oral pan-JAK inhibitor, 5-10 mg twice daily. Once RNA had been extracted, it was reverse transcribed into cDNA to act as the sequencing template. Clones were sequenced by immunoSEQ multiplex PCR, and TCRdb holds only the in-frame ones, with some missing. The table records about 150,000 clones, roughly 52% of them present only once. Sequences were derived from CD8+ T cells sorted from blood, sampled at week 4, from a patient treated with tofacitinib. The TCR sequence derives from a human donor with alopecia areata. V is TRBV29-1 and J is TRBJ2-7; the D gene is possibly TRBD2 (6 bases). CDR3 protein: CSVCGVGSYEQCF. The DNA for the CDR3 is TGCAGCGTCTGCGGGGTTGGGTCCTACGAGCAGTGCTTC.